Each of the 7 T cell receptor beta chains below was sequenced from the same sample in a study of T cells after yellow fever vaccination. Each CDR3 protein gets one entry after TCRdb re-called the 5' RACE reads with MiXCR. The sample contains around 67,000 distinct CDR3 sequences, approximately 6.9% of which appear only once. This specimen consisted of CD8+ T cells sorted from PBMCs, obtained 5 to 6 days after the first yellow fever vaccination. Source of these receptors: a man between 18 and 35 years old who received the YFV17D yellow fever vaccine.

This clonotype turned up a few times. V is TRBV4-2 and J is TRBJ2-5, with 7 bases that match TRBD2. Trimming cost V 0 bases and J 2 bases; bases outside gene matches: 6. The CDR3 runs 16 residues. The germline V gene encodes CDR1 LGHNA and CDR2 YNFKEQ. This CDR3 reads CASSQEGGGGQETQYF. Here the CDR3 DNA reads TGTGCCAGCAGCCAAGAAGGCGGGGGAGGTCAAGAGACCCAGTACTTC.

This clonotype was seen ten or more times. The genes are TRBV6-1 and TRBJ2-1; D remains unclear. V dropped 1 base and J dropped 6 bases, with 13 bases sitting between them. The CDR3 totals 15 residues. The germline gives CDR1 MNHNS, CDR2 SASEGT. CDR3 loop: CASSEEKARFNEQFF. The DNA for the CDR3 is TGTGCCAGCAGTGAAGAGAAAGCTAGATTCAATGAGCAGTTCTTC.

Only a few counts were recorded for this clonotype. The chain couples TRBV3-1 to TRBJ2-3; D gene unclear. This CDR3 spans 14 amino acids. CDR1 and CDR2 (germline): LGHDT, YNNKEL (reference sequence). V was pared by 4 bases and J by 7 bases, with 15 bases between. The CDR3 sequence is CASSPPRPTNTQYF. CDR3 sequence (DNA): TGTGCCAGCAGCCCGCCGCGACCGACCAATACGCAGTATTTT.

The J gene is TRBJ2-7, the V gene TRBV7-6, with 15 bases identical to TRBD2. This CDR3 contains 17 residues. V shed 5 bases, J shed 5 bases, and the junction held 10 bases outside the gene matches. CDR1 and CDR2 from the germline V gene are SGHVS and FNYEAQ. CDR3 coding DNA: TGTGCCAGCAGCCCCTCCCGGGGACTAGCGGGGGGTCACGAGCAGTACTTC. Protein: CASSPSRGLAGGHEQYF.

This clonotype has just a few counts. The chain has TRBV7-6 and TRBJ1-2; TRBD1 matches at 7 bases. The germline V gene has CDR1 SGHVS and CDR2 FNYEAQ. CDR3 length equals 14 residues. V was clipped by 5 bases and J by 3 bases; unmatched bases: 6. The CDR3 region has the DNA TGTGCCAGCAGCCTAAGACAGGGCTACTATGGCTACACCTTC. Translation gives CASSLRQGYYGYTF.

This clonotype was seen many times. CDR3 amino acids: CASGDVSGGDTGELFF. As DNA, the CDR3 is TGTGCCAGCGGGGACGTCTCGGGAGGGGACACCGGGGAGCTGTTTTTT. The V call is TRBV7-9, the J call TRBJ2-2; 8 bases are shared with TRBD2. Germline assignment: CDR1 SEHNR and CDR2 FQNEAQ (reference sequence). V lost 8 bases to trimming and J lost 3 bases; unmatched junction nucleotides: 11. The CDR3 has 16 residues.

CDR3 residues: CASSWTGVTEAFF. The CDR3 coding sequence is TGTGCCAGCAGCTGGACAGGGGTCACTGAAGCTTTCTTT. V gene TRBV5-6 combines with J gene TRBJ1-1, with 9 bases matching TRBD1. The CDR3 contains 13 residues. From germline, CDR1 is SGHDT and CDR2 YYEEEE. Trimming at V came to 3 bases and at J to 4 bases, leaving 1 base not matched to a gene. Looking up the rest from reference TRBV5-6 and TRBJ1-1 gives the full variable domain: DAGVTQSPTHLIKTRGQQVTLRCSPKSGHDTVSWYQQALGQGPQFIFQYYEEEERQRGNFPDRFSGHQFPNYSSELNVNALLLGDSALYLCASSWTGVTEAFFGQGTRLTVV.